Presented here are 25 T cell receptor beta chains from one specimen sequenced in a study of radiation and T cells in renal cell carcinoma (dated by TCRdb to 2018 to 2021). Sample time point, as interpreted from the label and publication: baseline pretreatment blood. Taken with the paper, the label for treatment or condition translates to: 15 Gy SBRT to primary tumor, nephrectomy 4 weeks later. The receptor library was made with the immunoSEQ multiplex PCR assay. TCRdb re-hosts the immuneACCESS table, in-frame sequences only. Its copies lack some clones; in the studies checked, an unresolved V gene accounts for under half of them, and the cause for the rest is not known. In all, the sample holds approximately 63,000 clones, and around 80% of those were seen once. 7.3% of the sample is in the top ten clones. The specimen was blood, collected from a patient whose treatment included radiotherapy and nephrectomy. The source is a man in his sixties with renal cell carcinoma.

V is TRBV7-2 and J is TRBJ1-1; D uncertain. This CDR3 is 14 amino acids long. V lost 1 base and J 0 bases, leaving 6 bases between the germline ends. The germline gives CDR1 SGHTA, CDR2 FQGNSA. The CDR3 is CASSLGRMNTEAFF. DNA of the CDR3: TGTGCCAGCAGCTTAGGGAGGATGAACACTGAAGCTTTCTTT. Looking up the rest from reference TRBV7-2 and TRBJ1-1 gives the full variable domain: GAGVSQSPSNKVTEKGKDVELRCDPISGHTALYWYRQSLGQGLEFLIYFQGNSAPDKSGLPSDRFSAERTGGSVSTLTIQRTQQEDSAVYLCASSLGRMNTEAFFGQGTRLTVV.

The CDR3 DNA reads TGCGCCAGCAGCTTTTGGATTCCCCGGGTAGCGGGCAATGAGCAGTTCTTC. Encoded protein: CASSFWIPRVAGNEQFF. The rearrangement uses TRBV5-1 and TRBJ2-1, with TRBD2 identical over 7 bases. Germline V lookup: CDR1 SGHRS, CDR2 YFSETQ. The CDR3 consists of 17 residues. V trimming: 2 bases; J trimming: 6 bases; junction bases outside the gene matches: 14.

The chain joins TRBV4-1 to TRBJ2-5; no clear D gene. The DNA end is a closer match to TRBJ2-7, so the J assignment may be wrong. Germline CDR1 and CDR2: MGHRA and YSYEKL. This CDR3 contains 14 residues. CDR3 in DNA: TGCGCCAGCAGCCTCCGGACGGAAAACTACGAGCAGTACTTC. This encodes CASSLRTENYEQYF.

CDR3 nucleotide sequence: TGTGCCATCAAAGACAAGAGGAACACTGAAGCTTTCTTT. Its protein product is CAIKDKRNTEAFF. The chain carries TRBV10-3 and TRBJ1-1; D unresolved. Trimming left V 7 bases short and J 1 base short, with 10 bases between. The CDR3 has 13 amino acids. Per the germline V gene, CDR1 is ENHRY and CDR2 is SYGVKD.

The V call is TRBV29-1, the J call TRBJ2-7; 9 nucleotides line up with TRBD1. V was clipped by 3 bases and J by 7 bases; unmatched bases: 7. The length of the CDR3 is 13 residues. The germline CDR1 and CDR2 sequences are SQVTM and ANQGSEA. The CDR3 reads CSVDAGQGYEQYF. CDR3 bases: TGCAGCGTTGATGCCGGACAGGGGTATGAGCAGTACTTC.

CDR3 in amino acids: CASSQDRRGGSDTQYF. The CDR3 nucleotides read TGCGCCAGCAGCCAAGATAGGCGGGGGGGGTCAGATACGCAGTATTTT. V and J are TRBV4-3 and TRBJ2-3; 9 bases agree with TRBD2. Germline V gene data show CDR1 as LGHNA and CDR2 as YSLEER. This CDR3 has 16 residues. J was trimmed by 4 bases and V by 0 bases; bases with no gene match: 5.

The V call is TRBV5-8, the J call TRBJ1-5; D gene ambiguous. Trimming stripped 5 bases from V and 0 bases from J, with 6 bases between. This CDR3 has 13 residues. Per the germline V gene, CDR1 is SGHTS and CDR2 is YDEGEE. The CDR3 DNA is TGTGCCAGCAGTCCAGATAGCAATCAGCCCCAGCATTTT. Translating it yields CASSPDSNQPQHF. The complete variable domain, with remaining parts taken from reference TRBV5-8 and TRBJ1-5, reads EAGVTQSPTHLIKTRGQQATLRCSPISGHTSVYWYQQALGLGLQFLLWYDEGEERNRGNFPPRFSGRQFPNYSSELNVNALELEDSALYLCASSPDSNQPQHFGDGTRLSIL.

This clone was observed a few times. The chain has TRBV5-1 and TRBJ1-4; tentative D call: TRBD1 (5 bases). The V gene's germline CDR1 is SGHRS and CDR2 YFSETQ. The CDR3 has 14 residues. The V gene lost 1 base and the J gene lost 6 bases, with 10 bases spanning the gap. CDR3 loop: CASSLKGLDEKLFF. The DNA of the CDR3 is TGCGCCAGCAGCTTGAAGGGGTTGGATGAAAAACTGTTTTTT.

The chain has TRBV7-9 and TRBJ1-4; TRBD1 matches at 9 bases. The CDR3 loop spans 15 amino acids. Germline V gene lookup returns CDR1 SEHNR and CDR2 FQNEAQ (reference sequence). V was clipped by 5 bases and J by 4 bases; unmatched bases: 5. CDR3 sequence (DNA): TGTGCCAGCAGCCTAGGGACAGGGATTAATGAAAAACTGTTTTTT. Its translation is CASSLGTGINEKLFF.

In this sample, this clone turned up once. The chain has TRBV7-6 and TRBJ2-2, with 7 bases lining up with TRBD1. The CDR3 is made up of 15 amino acids. Germline V lookup: CDR1 SGHVS, CDR2 FNYEAQ. The V segment lost 3 bases and the J segment 6 bases; nucleotides outside the gene matches: 7. Here the CDR3 DNA reads TGTGCCAGCAGCTTCGACAGGGAAAGTGCCGGGGAGCTGTTTTTT. This translates into CASSFDRESAGELFF. Complete variable domain (other parts from reference TRBV7-6 and TRBJ2-2): GAGVSQSPRYKVTKRGQDVALRCDPISGHVSLYWYRQALGQGPEFLTYFNYEAQQDKSGLPNDRFSAERPEGSISTLTIQRTEQRDSAMYRCASSFDRESAGELFFGEGSRLTVL.

This rearrangement joins TRBV27 to TRBJ1-1; D is perhaps TRBD1 (5 bases). V shed 5 bases and J shed 1 base, with 14 bases lying between them. Germline CDR1 reads MNHEY; CDR2 reads SMNVEV (reference sequence). CDR3 length equals 15 residues. The CDR3 region is CASSPLPQGNTEAFF. The CDR3 DNA sequence: TGTGCCAGCAGTCCCCTCCCGCAGGGGAACACTGAAGCTTTCTTT.

V gene TRBV27 combines with J gene TRBJ2-6, with D hard to call. The V end lost 7 bases, the J end lost 0 bases, and 7 bases lay between the germline ends. This CDR3 spans 14 amino acids. The germline V gene has CDR1 MNHEY and CDR2 SMNVEV (reference sequence). CDR3: CASTRRSGANVLTF. The DNA of the CDR3 is TGTGCCAGCACGAGGCGCTCTGGGGCCAACGTCCTGACTTTC.

This clone was observed a few times. The chain is built from TRBV30 and TRBJ1-4; D is undetermined. This CDR3 is 12 amino acids long. Looked up from germline, CDR1 is GTSNPN and CDR2 is SVGIG (reference sequence). V lost 4 bases, J lost 7 bases, and 10 bases lay in between. CDR3 nucleotides: TGTGCCTGGAACTCGTTAGGTGAAAAACTGTTTTTT. Protein product: CAWNSLGEKLFF.

The CDR3 region is CAIRGPSTDTQYF. The CDR3 DNA sequence: TGTGCCATCCGAGGCCCTAGCACAGATACGCAGTATTTT. The chain combines TRBV6-1 with TRBJ2-3; D is uncertain. The germline CDR1 and CDR2 sequences are MNHNS and SASEGT. This CDR3 is built from 13 residues. V lost 10 bases, J lost 0 bases, and 11 bases lay in between.

The rearrangement joins TRBV7-3 to TRBJ1-1; tentative D call: TRBD1 (6 bases). Germline lookup yields CDR1 SGHTA and CDR2 FQGTGA. With 2 bases removed from V and 6 bases from J, the gap between germline ends came to 13 bases. CDR3 length equals 14 residues. CDR3 protein: CASSLSGGQPEAFF. CDR3 bases: TGTGCCAGCAGCTTATCTGGGGGCCAGCCTGAAGCTTTCTTT.

This chain connects TRBV25-1 to TRBJ2-3; D ambiguous. CDR1 is MGHDK and CDR2 is SYGVNS in the germline V gene. This CDR3 contains 13 residues. V gave up 4 bases and J gave up 5 bases, with 10 bases separating them. CDR3 loop: CASSAPARDTQYF. The CDR3 DNA follows: TGTGCCAGCAGTGCCCCGGCAAGAGATACGCAGTATTTT. Full variable domain (rest looked up from reference TRBV25-1 and TRBJ2-3): EADIYQTPRYLVIGTGKKITLECSQTMGHDKMYWYQQDPGMELHLIHYSYGVNSTEKGDLSSESTVSRIRTEHFPLTLESARPSHTSQYLCASSAPARDTQYFGPGTRLTVL.

This clone has a single count. This chain connects TRBV19 to TRBJ2-3; tentatively, D is TRBD2 (6 bases). The germline V gene encodes CDR1 LNHDA and CDR2 SQIVND (reference sequence). The V end lost 0 bases, the J end lost 2 bases, and 12 bases lay between the germline ends. This CDR3 is 16 amino acids long. In DNA, the CDR3 is TGTGCCAGTAGTATAGATCCGGGGGACCCCACAGATACGCAGTATTTT. Protein sequence: CASSIDPGDPTDTQYF.

The chain joins TRBV27 to TRBJ2-1; 13 bases are shared with TRBD2. V shed 2 bases, J shed 5 bases, and the junction held 3 bases outside the gene matches. The CDR3 is 16 residues long. Germline CDR1 and CDR2: MNHEY and SMNVEV (reference sequence). DNA of the CDR3: TGTGCCAGCAGTTTAGTGACTAGCGGGAGGAACAATGAGCAGTTCTTC. Translation: CASSLVTSGRNNEQFF.

V is TRBV19 and J is TRBJ1-2, with a possible D match to TRBD1 (5 bases). CDR3 length: 15 amino acids. The ends were cut back, 1 base at V and 6 bases at J, with 15 bases in the middle. Germline V gene sequence: CDR1 LNHDA, CDR2 SQIVND (reference sequence). Here the CDR3 reads CASSIVAGREDGYTF. CDR3 DNA: TGTGCCAGTAGTATAGTAGCGGGACGCGAGGATGGCTACACCTTC.

The rearrangement joins TRBV5-4 to TRBJ1-1, with 8 bases aligning to TRBD1. Germline CDR1 reads SGHNT; CDR2 reads YYREEE (reference sequence). J lost 1 base, V lost 0 bases, and 2 bases had no gene match. CDR3 length equals 15 residues. DNA of the CDR3: TGTGCCAGCAGCTTGGGTGGACAGGGGAACACTGAAGCTTTCTTT. Residues: CASSLGGQGNTEAFF.

This sequence joins TRBV5-4 and TRBJ2-1; 10 bases are shared with TRBD2. CDR3 size: 15 residues. CDR1 and CDR2 (germline): SGHNT, YYREEE (reference sequence). Germline trimming cut 0 bases from V and 5 bases from J; bases unmatched to any gene: 2. The CDR3 DNA sequence: TGTGCCAGCAGCTTGGCTCTAGCGGGAGACAATGAGCAGTTCTTC. Its translation: CASSLALAGDNEQFF.

This chain connects TRBV6-5 to TRBJ1-2, with D perhaps matching TRBD1 (6 bases). Germline lookup yields CDR1 MNHEY and CDR2 SVGAGI. V was shortened by 6 bases and J by 5 bases, with 13 bases between the two germline ends. This CDR3 region has 13 residues. The CDR3 nucleotides are TGTGCCAGCAGCCCCGGGGGCGGGTATGGCTACACCTTC. The encoded protein is CASSPGGGYGYTF.

This chain uses TRBV2 with TRBJ2-1; a weak D match, TRBD1 (6 bases). V dropped 4 bases and J dropped 9 bases, with 13 bases sitting between them. CDR3 length: 13 amino acids. Germline CDR1 is SNHLY and CDR2 is FYNNEI. CDR3 loop: CASSVGTPSEQFF. The DNA for the CDR3 is TGTGCCAGCAGTGTAGGGACACCAAGTGAGCAGTTCTTC.

The V and J genes are TRBV27 and TRBJ1-1, with D uncertain. This CDR3 region has 14 residues. With 2 bases removed from V and 4 bases from J, the gap between germline ends came to 11 bases. Germline CDR1 MNHEY, CDR2 SMNVEV (reference sequence). The CDR3 bases are TGTGCCAGCAGTTTACTAGGGATGGGCACTGAAGCTTTCTTT. Translated, it gives CASSLLGMGTEAFF.

The rearrangement links TRBV18 to TRBJ2-2; 9 nucleotides match TRBD1. The length of the CDR3 is 15 residues. V dropped 5 bases and J dropped 3; count of bases not matched to a gene: 4. Per germline, CDR1 KGHSH and CDR2 LQKENI. CDR3 in amino acids: CASSWTGDYTGELFF. The CDR3 DNA is TGTGCCAGCTCATGGACAGGGGATTACACCGGGGAGCTGTTTTTT.